The rows below give T cell receptor beta chains drawn from one sample of a study of CD8+CD57+ T cells in acquired aplastic anemia. TCRdb reprocessed the reads via MiXCR and lists one record per CDR3 protein. The table lists around 64,000 distinct CDR3 sequences, around 55% of them singletons. Input material: sorted CD4+, CD8+, or CD8+CD57+ T cells (not recorded which) from PBMCs. The receptors come from a human donor in good health, serving as a control. Both conserved end residues are part of each CDR3. The D gene is left open where the match is weak. The size entry is marked missing in some rows and otherwise reads once, few, many or a size class.

NA,NA,TRBJ1-5,TRBV2,CASKDPWEQPQHF,TGTGCCAGCAAGGACCCCTGGGAACAGCCCCAGCATTTT
NA,many,TRBJ2-7,TRBV28,CASSTPGVEQYF,TGTGCCAGCAGTACCCCAGGGGTCGAGCAGTACTTC
NA,many,TRBJ2-1,TRBV4-1,CASSHLLAGTDSYNEQFF,TGCGCCAGCAGCCATCTTTTAGCCGGGACGGACTCCTACAATGAGCAGTTCTTC
TRBD1,many,TRBJ2-3,TRBV6-1,CASSPGTDFTDTQYF,TGTGCCAGCAGCCCCGGGACAGATTTCACAGATACGCAGTATTTT
TRBD2,NA,TRBJ2-7,TRBV15,CATRKRGAYEQYF,TGTGCCACCAGGAAGCGGGGGGCCTACGAGCAGTACTTC
TRBD2,NA,TRBJ2-2,TRBV2,CASRRTSGLGIGELFF,TGTGCCAGCAGGCGGACTAGCGGCCTTGGGATCGGGGAGCTGTTTTTT
TRBD2,once,TRBJ2-1,TRBV24-1,CATSARLAVQFF,TGTGCCACCAGTGCTAGACTAGCTGTGCAGTTCTTC
TRBD2,NA,TRBJ2-7,TRBV24-1,CATSAPSGTSGAYEQYF,TGTGCCACCAGTGCCCCAAGCGGGACTAGCGGTGCCTACGAGCAGTACTTC
NA,NA,TRBJ2-7,TRBV7-9,CASSRTDYEQYF,TGTGCCAGCAGCCGGACGGACTACGAGCAGTACTTC
TRBD2,many,TRBJ2-3,TRBV3-1,CASSLRTGLAGGPGDTQYF,TGTGCCAGCAGCCTGAGGACCGGACTAGCGGGAGGGCCAGGTGATACGCAGTATTTT
NA,NA,TRBJ2-7,TRBV11-3,CASTPSPGAYEQYF,TGTGCCAGCACCCCCAGTCCGGGGGCTTACGAGCAGTACTTC
NA,once,TRBJ1-5,TRBV7-9,CASSLASMGPQPQHF,TGTGCCAGCAGCTTAGCCAGTATGGGGCCTCAGCCCCAGCATTTT